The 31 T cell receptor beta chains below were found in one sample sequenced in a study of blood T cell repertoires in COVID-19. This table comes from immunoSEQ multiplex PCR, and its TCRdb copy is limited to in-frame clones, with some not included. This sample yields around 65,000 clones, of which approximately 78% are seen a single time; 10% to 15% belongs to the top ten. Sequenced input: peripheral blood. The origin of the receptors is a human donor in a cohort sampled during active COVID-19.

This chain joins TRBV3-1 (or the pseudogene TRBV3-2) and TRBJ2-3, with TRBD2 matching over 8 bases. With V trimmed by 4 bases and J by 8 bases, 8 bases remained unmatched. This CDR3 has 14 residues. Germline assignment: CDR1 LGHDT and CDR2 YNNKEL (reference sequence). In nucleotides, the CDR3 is TGTGCCAGCAGCCGGGACGGGGGGGCTCCTACGCAGTATTTT. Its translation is CASSRDGGAPTQYF.

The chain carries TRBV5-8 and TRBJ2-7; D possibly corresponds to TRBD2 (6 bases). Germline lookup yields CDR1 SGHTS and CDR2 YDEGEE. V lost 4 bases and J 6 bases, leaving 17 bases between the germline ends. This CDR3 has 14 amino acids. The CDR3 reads CASSRGSSRGEQYF. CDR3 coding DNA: TGTGCCAGCAGCCGGGGGTCCTCCCGGGGCGAGCAGTACTTC.

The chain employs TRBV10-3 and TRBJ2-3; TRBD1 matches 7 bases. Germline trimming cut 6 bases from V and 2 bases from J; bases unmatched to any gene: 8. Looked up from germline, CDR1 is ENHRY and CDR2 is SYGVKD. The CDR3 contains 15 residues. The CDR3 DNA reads TGTGCCATCAGAACCGACAGGGAATACACAGATACGCAGTATTTT. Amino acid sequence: CAIRTDREYTDTQYF.

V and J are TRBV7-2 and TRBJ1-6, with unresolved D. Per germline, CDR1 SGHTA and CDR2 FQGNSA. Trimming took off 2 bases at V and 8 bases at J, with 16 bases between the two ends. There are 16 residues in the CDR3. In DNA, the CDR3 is TGTGCCAGCAGCTTATATCACACCCTTGAGGATTCACCCCTCCACTTT. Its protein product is CASSLYHTLEDSPLHF.

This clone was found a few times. In DNA, the CDR3 is TGTGCCAGCAGCCATGGGACAGCAAGCTACGAGCAGTACTTC. Translated, it gives CASSHGTASYEQYF. This chain joins TRBV3-1 (or the pseudogene TRBV3-2) and TRBJ2-7, with 7 bases that match TRBD1. V was clipped by 3 bases and J by 3 bases; unmatched bases: 5. Germline assignment: CDR1 LGHDT and CDR2 YNNKEL (reference sequence). CDR3 length equals 14 residues.

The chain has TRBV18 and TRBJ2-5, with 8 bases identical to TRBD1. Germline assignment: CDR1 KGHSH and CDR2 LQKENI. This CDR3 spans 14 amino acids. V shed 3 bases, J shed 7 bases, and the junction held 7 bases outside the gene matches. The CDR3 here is CASSPTGGLGTQYF. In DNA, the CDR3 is TGTGCCAGCTCACCTACAGGGGGGCTCGGGACCCAGTACTTC.

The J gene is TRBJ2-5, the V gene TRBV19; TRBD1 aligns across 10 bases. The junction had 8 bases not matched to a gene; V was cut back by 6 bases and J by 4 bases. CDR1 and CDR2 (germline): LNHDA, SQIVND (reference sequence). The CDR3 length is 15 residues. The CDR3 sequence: CASRRDRGAGETQYF. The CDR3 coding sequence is TGTGCCAGTAGACGGGACAGGGGAGCCGGAGAGACCCAGTACTTC.

CDR3 DNA sequence: TGTGCCAGCCAGGGGTCGGGCAATCAGCCCCAGCATTTT. Translation gives CASQGSGNQPQHF. This rearrangement joins TRBV19 to TRBJ1-5, with a tentative D call TRBD1 (6 bases). Germline CDR1 and CDR2: LNHDA and SQIVND (reference sequence). Trimming pared 9 bases from V and 2 bases from J, leaving 11 bases between. The CDR3 covers 13 residues.

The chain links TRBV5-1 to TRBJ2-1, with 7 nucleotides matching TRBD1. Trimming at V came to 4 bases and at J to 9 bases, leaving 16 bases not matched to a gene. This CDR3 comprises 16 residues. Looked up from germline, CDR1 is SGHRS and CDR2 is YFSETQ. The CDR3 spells CASSPTGTVGFTEQFF. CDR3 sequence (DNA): TGCGCCAGCAGCCCGACCGGGACAGTTGGATTCACTGAGCAGTTCTTC. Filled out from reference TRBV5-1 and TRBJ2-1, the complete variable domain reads KAGVTQTPRYLIKTRGQQVTLSCSPISGHRSVSWYQQTPGQGLQFLFEYFSETQRNKGNFPGRFSGRQFSNSRSEMNVSTLELGDSALYLCASSPTGTVGFTEQFFGPGTRLTVL.

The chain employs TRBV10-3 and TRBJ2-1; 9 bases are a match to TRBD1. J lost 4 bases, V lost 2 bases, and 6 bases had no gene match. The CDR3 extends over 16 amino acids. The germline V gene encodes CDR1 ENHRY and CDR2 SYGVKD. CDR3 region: CAISERRTGVYNEQFF. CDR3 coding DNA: TGTGCCATCAGTGAGCGAAGGACAGGGGTATACAATGAGCAGTTCTTC.

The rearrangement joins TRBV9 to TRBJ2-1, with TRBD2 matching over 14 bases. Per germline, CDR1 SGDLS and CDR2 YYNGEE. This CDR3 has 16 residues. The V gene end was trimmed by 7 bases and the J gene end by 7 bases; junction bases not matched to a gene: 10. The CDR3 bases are TGTGCCAGCGCCAAGTCCGGGACTAGCGGGGGTAATGAGCAGTTCTTC. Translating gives CASAKSGTSGGNEQFF.

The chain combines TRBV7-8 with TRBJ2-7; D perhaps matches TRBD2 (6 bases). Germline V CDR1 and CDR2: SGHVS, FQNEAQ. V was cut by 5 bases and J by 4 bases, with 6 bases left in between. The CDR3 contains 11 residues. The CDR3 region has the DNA TGTGCCAGCAGCCGGGAGTACGAGCAGTACTTC. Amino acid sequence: CASSREYEQYF. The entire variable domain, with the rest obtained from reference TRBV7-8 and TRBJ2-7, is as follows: GAGVSQSPRYKVAKRGQDVALRCDPISGHVSLFWYQQALGQGPEFLTYFQNEAQLDKSGLPSDRFFAERPEGSVSTLKIQRTQQEDSAVYLCASSREYEQYFGPGTRLTVT.

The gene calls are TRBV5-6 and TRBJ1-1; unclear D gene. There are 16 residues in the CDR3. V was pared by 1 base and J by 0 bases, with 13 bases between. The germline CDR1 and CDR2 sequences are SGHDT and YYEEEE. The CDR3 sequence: CASSLYNQAVNTEAFF. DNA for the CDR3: TGTGCCAGCAGCTTGTACAATCAGGCCGTGAACACTGAAGCTTTCTTT.

CDR3 region: CASSLSNWGLRGGYTF. As DNA, the CDR3 is TGTGCCAGCAGTTTATCGAACTGGGGCCTCCGTGGTGGCTACACCTTC. This chain connects TRBV27 to TRBJ1-2, with D possibly TRBD1 on 5 matching bases. CDR3 length equals 16 residues. Per the germline V gene, CDR1 is MNHEY and CDR2 is SMNVEV (reference sequence). V was clipped by 0 bases and J by 7 bases, with 18 bases between them.

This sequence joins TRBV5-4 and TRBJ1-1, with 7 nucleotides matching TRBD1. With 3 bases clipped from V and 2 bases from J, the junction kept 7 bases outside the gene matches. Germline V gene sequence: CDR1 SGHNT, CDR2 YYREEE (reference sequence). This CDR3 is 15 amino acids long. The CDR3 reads CASSSERGPNTEAFF. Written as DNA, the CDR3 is TGTGCCAGCAGCTCTGAAAGGGGGCCTAACACTGAAGCTTTCTTT.

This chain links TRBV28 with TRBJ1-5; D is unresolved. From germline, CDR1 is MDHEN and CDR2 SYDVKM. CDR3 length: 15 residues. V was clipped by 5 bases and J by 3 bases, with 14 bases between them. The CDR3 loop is CASSIEQEDNQPQHF. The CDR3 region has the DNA TGTGCCAGCAGTATAGAACAAGAGGACAATCAGCCCCAGCATTTT.

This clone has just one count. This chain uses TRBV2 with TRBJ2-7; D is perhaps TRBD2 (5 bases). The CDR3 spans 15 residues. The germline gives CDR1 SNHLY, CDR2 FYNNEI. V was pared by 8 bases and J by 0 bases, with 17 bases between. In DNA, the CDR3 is TGTGCCAGCTTAAGGGAATTAGGGAGCTCCTACGAGCAGTACTTC. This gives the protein CASLRELGSSYEQYF.

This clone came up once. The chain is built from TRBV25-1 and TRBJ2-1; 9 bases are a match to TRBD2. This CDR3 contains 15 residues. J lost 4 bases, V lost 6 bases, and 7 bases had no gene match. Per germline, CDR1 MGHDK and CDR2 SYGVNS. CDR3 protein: CASRDSGGTYNEQFF. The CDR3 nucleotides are TGTGCCAGCAGGGATAGCGGGGGTACTTACAATGAGCAGTTCTTC.

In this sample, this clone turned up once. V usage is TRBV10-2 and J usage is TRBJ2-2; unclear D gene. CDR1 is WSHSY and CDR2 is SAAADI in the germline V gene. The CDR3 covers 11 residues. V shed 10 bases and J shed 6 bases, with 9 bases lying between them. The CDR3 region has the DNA TGCGCCATCCGGGTCGCCGGGGAGCTGTTTTTT. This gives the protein CAIRVAGELFF.

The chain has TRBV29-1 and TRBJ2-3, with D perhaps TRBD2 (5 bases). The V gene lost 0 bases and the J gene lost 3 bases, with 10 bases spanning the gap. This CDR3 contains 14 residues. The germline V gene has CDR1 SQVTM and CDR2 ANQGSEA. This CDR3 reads CSVEESERTDTQYF. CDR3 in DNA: TGCAGCGTTGAAGAGTCAGAGCGGACAGATACGCAGTATTTT.

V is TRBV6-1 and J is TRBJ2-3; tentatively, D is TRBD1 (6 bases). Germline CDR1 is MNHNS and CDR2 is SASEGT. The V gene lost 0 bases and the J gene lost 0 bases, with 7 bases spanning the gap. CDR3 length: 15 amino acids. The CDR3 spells CASSEAGASTDTQYF. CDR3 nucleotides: TGTGCCAGCAGTGAAGCGGGGGCCAGCACAGATACGCAGTATTTT.

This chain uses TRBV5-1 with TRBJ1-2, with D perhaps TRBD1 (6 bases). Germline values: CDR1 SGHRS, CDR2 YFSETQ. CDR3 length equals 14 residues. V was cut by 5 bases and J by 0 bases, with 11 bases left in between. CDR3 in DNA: TGCGCCAGCAGAGCTGGGGGCGCTAACTATGGCTACACCTTC. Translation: CASRAGGANYGYTF.

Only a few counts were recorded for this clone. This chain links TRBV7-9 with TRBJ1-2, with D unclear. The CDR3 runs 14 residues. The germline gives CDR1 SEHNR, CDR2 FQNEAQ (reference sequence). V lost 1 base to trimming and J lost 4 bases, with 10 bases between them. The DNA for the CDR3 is TGTGCCAGCAGCTTAGGCTGGGAGGCCTATGGCTACACCTTC. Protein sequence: CASSLGWEAYGYTF.

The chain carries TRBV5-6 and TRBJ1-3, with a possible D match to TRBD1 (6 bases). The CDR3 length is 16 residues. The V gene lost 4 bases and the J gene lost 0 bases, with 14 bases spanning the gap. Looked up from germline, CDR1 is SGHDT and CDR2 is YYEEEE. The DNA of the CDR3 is TGTGCCAGCAGCCAACCGCCAGGGGACTCTGGAAACACCATATATTTT. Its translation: CASSQPPGDSGNTIYF.

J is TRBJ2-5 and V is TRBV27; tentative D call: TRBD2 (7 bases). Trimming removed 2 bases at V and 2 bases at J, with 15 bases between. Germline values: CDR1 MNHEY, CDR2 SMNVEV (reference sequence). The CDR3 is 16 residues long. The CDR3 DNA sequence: TGTGCCAGCAGTTTAATGGGCGGGGGCCGTCAAGAGACCCAGTACTTC. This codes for CASSLMGGGRQETQYF.

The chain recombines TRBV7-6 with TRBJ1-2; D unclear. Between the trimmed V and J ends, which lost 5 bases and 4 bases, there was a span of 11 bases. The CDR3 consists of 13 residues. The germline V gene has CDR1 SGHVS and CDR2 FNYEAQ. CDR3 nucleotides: TGTGCCAGCAGCGCCCGAGGAGGCTATGGCTACACCTTC. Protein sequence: CASSARGGYGYTF.

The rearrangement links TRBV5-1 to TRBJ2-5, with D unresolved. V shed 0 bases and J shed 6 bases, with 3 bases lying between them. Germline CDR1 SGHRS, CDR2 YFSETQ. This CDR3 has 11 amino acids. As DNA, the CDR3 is TGCGCCAGCAGCTTGGGTAAGACCCAGTACTTC. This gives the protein CASSLGKTQYF.

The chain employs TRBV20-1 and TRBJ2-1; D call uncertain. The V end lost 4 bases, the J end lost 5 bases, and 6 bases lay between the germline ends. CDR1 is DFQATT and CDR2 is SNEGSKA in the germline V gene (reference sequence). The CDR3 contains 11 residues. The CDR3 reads CSATRHNEQFF. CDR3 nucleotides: TGCAGTGCTACCAGGCACAATGAGCAGTTCTTC.

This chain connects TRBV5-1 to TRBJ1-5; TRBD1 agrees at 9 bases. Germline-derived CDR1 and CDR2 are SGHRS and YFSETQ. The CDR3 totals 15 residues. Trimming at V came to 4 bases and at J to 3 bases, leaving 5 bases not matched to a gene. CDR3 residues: CASSEGTGYNQPQHF. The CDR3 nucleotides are TGCGCCAGCAGCGAAGGGACAGGGTACAATCAGCCCCAGCATTTT.

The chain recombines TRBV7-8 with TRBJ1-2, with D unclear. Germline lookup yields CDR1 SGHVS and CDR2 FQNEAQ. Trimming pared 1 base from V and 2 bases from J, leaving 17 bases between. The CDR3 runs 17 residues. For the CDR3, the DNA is TGTGCCAGCAGCTTAGGTGGTAGACACCCCAGGAACTATGGCTACACCTTC. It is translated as CASSLGGRHPRNYGYTF.

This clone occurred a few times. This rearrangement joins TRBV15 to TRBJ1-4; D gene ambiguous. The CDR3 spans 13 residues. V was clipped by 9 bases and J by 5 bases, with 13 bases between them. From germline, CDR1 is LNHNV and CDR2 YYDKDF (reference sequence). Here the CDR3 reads CATEGLTNEKLFF. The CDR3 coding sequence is TGTGCCACGGAGGGTCTTACCAATGAAAAACTGTTTTTT.